The source of this T cell receptor (beta chain) is a study of response to subunit inactivated influenza vaccine. TCRdb recomputed calls from the RT-PCR reads with MiXCR, one row per CDR3 protein. Here the sample spans about 620,000 distinct CDR3 sequences, around 11% being singletons. The germline V gene encodes CDR1 LGHDT and CDR2 YNNKEL (reference sequence). The CDR3 runs to 16 residues. V lost 4 bases and J lost 0, with 13 bases in between. These sequences were also reported in another study, on T cells expressing NK-cell markers. That work states: What made the TCR beta cDNA was 5'RACE template switching with UMIs. Eight donors were sequenced, of whom seven were HCMV-seropositive, while the remaining one was HCMV-seronegative. Also leading the CD3+CD56-NKG2C+ fraction in a handful of donors were these clonotypes. What remained unclear was the HCMV specificity of expanded NKG2C+ T cell clones.

Sequenced material: PBMCs from blood, taken on the day of vaccination. The sequence derives from a man between 45 and 60 years old who received an inactivated influenza vaccine. The chain uses TRBV3-1 and TRBJ2-1; D remains unclear. The CDR3 DNA reads as TGTGCCAGCAGCCCCTTGGCGACGGTCTCCTACAATGAGCAGTTCTTC. It encodes CASSPLATVSYNEQFF.